These 17 T cell receptor beta chains share one sample of origin, sequenced in a study of T cells after posttransplantation cyclophosphamide. Treatment was busulfan-fludarabine conditioning, a marrow graft, and cyclophosphamide on days +3 and +4. Using immunoSEQ multiplex PCR, the repertoire was profiled, and TCRdb retains in-frame clones only, with some absent. This table holds about 6,500 clones, approximately 80% found once. The material sequenced was CD8+ T cells sorted from PBMCs, taken around 1,500 days after allogeneic stem cell transplant with posttransplant cyclophosphamide. The receptors here all came from a female patient aged 50-59 years who received an allogeneic stem cell transplant from a related donor, was CMV-positive, and had no GVHD. A subset of T cells may come from the graft donor.

The chain carries TRBV27 and TRBJ2-1; D unclear. Germline-derived CDR1 and CDR2 are MNHEY and SMNVEV (reference sequence). The CDR3 covers 13 residues. Trimming shortened V by 3 bases and J by 12 bases, and 15 bases separated the two germline ends. In nucleotides, the CDR3 is TGTGCCAGCAGTTTTGGCGGAAGCGCGAGGCAGTTCTTC. Amino acid sequence: CASSFGGSARQFF.

The rearrangement joins TRBV15 to TRBJ1-2; perhaps TRBD1 as D (5 bases). CDR1 LNHNV and CDR2 YYDKDF come from the germline V gene (reference sequence). The CDR3 totals 15 residues. V gave up 5 bases and J gave up 1 base, with 14 bases separating them. Here the CDR3 DNA reads TGTGCCACCAGCTACCCCCCCCAGGGTAACTATGGCTACACCTTC. Translation: CATSYPPQGNYGYTF.

This rearrangement joins TRBV27 to TRBJ2-7; 8 bases line up with TRBD1. V trimming: 6 bases; J trimming: 3 bases; junction bases outside the gene matches: 13. Germline V gene sequence: CDR1 MNHEY, CDR2 SMNVEV (reference sequence). The CDR3 covers 16 residues. The DNA of the CDR3 is TGTGCCAGCAGCGCTACAGGGGGAGAGATCCGCTACGAGCAGTACTTC. Its translation: CASSATGGEIRYEQYF.

V gene TRBV6-1 combines with J gene TRBJ2-1; D is ambiguous. Trimming removed 6 bases at V and 1 base at J, with 7 bases between. Germline CDR1 reads MNHNS; CDR2 reads SASEGT. The CDR3 runs to 13 residues. CDR3: CASRGLSYNEQFF. CDR3 nucleotide sequence: TGTGCCAGCAGGGGCCTATCCTACAATGAGCAGTTCTTC.

Of note for this clone: A read error may account for a junction end that differs from germline. The chain links TRBV7-9 to TRBJ2-1, with D perhaps TRBD2 (6 bases). The germline CDR1 and CDR2 sequences are SEHNR and FQNEAQ (reference sequence). The CDR3 has 12 amino acids. The CDR3 sequence is CASIPPGTEEFF. The CDR3, as DNA: TGTGCCAGCATCCCGCCCGGGACTGAGGAGTTCTTC.

The chain carries TRBV27 and TRBJ1-5; 8 bases fit TRBD1. The CDR3 runs to 13 residues. CDR1 and CDR2 from the germline V gene are MNHEY and SMNVEV (reference sequence). V lost 5 bases to trimming and J lost 7 bases; unmatched junction nucleotides: 4. The CDR3 sequence is CASSLRQGQPQHF. CDR3 in DNA: TGTGCCAGCAGTCTCAGACAGGGGCAGCCCCAGCATTTT.

The chain employs TRBV19 and TRBJ2-7, with 8 positions matching TRBD2. The J segment lost 7 bases and the V segment lost 3 bases, leaving 14 bases of the junction unmatched. The CDR3 contains 16 residues. Germline assignment: CDR1 LNHDA and CDR2 SQIVND (reference sequence). The CDR3 is CASSISAGELSSEQYF. DNA of the CDR3: TGTGCCAGTAGTATCTCAGCGGGAGAGTTGAGTAGTGAGCAGTACTTC.

The table lists this clone with a count of one. This chain uses TRBV27 with TRBJ2-2; D might be TRBD1 (5 bases). Germline CDR1 reads MNHEY; CDR2 reads SMNVEV (reference sequence). Between the trimmed V and J ends, which lost 2 bases and 5 bases, there was a span of 18 bases. This CDR3 is built from 17 residues. CDR3: CASSLPTASFRTGELFF. The CDR3 nucleotides are TGTGCCAGCAGTTTACCGACAGCCTCGTTTCGGACCGGGGAGCTGTTTTTT.

This clone came up once. The V call is TRBV7-8, the J call TRBJ2-7; TRBD2 aligns across 11 bases. Germline V gene sequence: CDR1 SGHVS, CDR2 FQNEAQ. The length of the CDR3 is 19 residues. The V and J ends lost 5 bases and 4 bases, in that order; junction bases with no gene match: 19. In DNA form, the CDR3 reads TGTGCCAGCAGCCCGAAACTAGCGGGAGAGTCAATAGTGAAATACGAGCAGTACTTC. This encodes CASSPKLAGESIVKYEQYF.

For the CDR3, the DNA is TGTGCCAGCAGTTTACTAGGGGGCAATGAAGCTTTCTTT. This translates into CASSLLGGNEAFF. This chain links TRBV27 with TRBJ1-1; 7 nucleotides line up with TRBD1. V dropped 2 bases and J dropped 7; count of bases not matched to a gene: 4. CDR3 size: 13 residues. Germline V lookup: CDR1 MNHEY, CDR2 SMNVEV (reference sequence).

This rearrangement joins TRBV19 to TRBJ2-7, with a possible D match to TRBD1 (5 bases). Looked up from germline, CDR1 is LNHDA and CDR2 is SQIVND (reference sequence). The CDR3 has 15 amino acids. Trimming took 3 bases from V and 0 from J, leaving 12 bases between them. The CDR3 region has the DNA TGTGCCAGTAGTATTCTGCCAGGGCCCTCCTACGAGCAGTACTTC. It encodes CASSILPGPSYEQYF.

The CDR3 region is CASSLARDRSFTGELFF. The CDR3 DNA reads as TGTGCCAGCAGCTTGGCCCGAGACAGGTCTTTCACCGGGGAGCTGTTTTTT. V is TRBV5-6 and J is TRBJ2-2; tentative D call: TRBD1 (6 bases). This CDR3 has 17 amino acids. The V end lost 0 bases, the J end lost 4 bases, and 16 bases lay between the germline ends. Germline-derived CDR1 and CDR2 are SGHDT and YYEEEE.

The V gene is TRBV7-6, the J gene TRBJ1-1; 7 bases are a match to TRBD1. The CDR3 covers 13 residues. Trimming cost V 6 bases and J 10 bases; bases outside gene matches: 11. Germline values: CDR1 SGHVS, CDR2 FNYEAQ. CDR3 amino acids: CASRPPDRVTAFF. The CDR3 nucleotides read TGTGCCAGCAGGCCCCCTGACAGGGTAACAGCTTTCTTT.

The rearrangement joins TRBV6-5 to TRBJ2-1; 8 bases match TRBD2. The CDR3 runs to 15 residues. J gave up 8 bases and V 2 bases, and 8 bases lay outside the gene matches. Germline assignment: CDR1 MNHEY and CDR2 SVGAGI. CDR3 loop: CASSYGGTSYDEQFF. CDR3 sequence (DNA): TGTGCCAGCAGTTACGGTGGGACTAGTTACGATGAGCAGTTCTTC.

The genes are TRBV29-1 and TRBJ1-2; perhaps TRBD1 as D (5 bases). The CDR3 spans 11 residues. Trimming shortened V by 8 bases and J by 2 bases, and 9 bases separated the two germline ends. CDR1 and CDR2 from the germline V gene are SQVTM and ANQGSEA. CDR3 amino acids: CSSPGNYGYTF. The CDR3 DNA reads as TGCAGCAGCCCAGGGAACTATGGCTACACCTTC.

The V gene is TRBV12-1, the J gene TRBJ1-2; the table assigns TRBD1, which was not confirmed against the DNA. TRBV12-1 is termed a pseudogene. There are 15 residues in the CDR3. The CDR3 region has the DNA TGTGCCAGCAGCTTAAACAGGGAGCGAAACTATGGCTACACCTTC. Amino acids: CASSLNRERNYGYTF.

This clone was recorded once. CDR3 region: CAISETVSGSLYEQYF. In nucleotides, the CDR3 is TGTGCCATCAGTGAGACTGTCAGCGGGAGTCTCTACGAGCAGTACTTC. The chain uses TRBV10-3 and TRBJ2-7; 8 bases agree with TRBD2. V was clipped by 2 bases and J by 3 bases; unmatched bases: 9. This CDR3 has 16 amino acids. Germline loops: CDR1 ENHRY, CDR2 SYGVKD.